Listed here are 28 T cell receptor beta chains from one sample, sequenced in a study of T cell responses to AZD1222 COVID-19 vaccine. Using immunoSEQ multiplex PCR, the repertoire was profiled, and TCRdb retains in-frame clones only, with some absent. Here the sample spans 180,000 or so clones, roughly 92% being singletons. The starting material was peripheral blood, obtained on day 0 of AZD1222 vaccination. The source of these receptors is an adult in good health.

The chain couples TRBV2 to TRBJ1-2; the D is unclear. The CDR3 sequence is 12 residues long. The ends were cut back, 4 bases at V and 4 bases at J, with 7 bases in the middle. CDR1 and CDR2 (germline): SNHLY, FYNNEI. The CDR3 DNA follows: TGTGCCAGCAGTGCGTTGGCCTATGGCTACACCTTC. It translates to CASSALAYGYTF.

CDR3 nucleotides: TGTGCCTGGAATACAGGGGTGCCTGAAGCTTTCTTT. As protein: CAWNTGVPEAFF. The V and J genes are TRBV30 and TRBJ1-1, with TRBD1 matching 7 bases. Germline CDR1 is GTSNPN and CDR2 is SVGIG (reference sequence). The J segment lost 6 bases and the V segment lost 4 bases, leaving 5 bases of the junction unmatched. CDR3 length: 12 residues.

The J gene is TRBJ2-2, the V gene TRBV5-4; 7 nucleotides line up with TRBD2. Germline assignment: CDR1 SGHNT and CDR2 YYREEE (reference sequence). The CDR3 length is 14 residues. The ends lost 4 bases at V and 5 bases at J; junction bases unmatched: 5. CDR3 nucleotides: TGTGCCAGCAGCCCCCCGGGAGGAACCGGGGAGCTGTTTTTT. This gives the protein CASSPPGGTGELFF.

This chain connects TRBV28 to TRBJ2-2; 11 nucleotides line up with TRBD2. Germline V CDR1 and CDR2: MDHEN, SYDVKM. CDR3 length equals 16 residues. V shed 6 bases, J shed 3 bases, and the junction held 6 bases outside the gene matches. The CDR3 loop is CASRAGGLADTGELFF. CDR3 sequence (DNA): TGTGCCAGCAGGGCCGGGGGACTAGCGGACACCGGGGAGCTGTTTTTT.

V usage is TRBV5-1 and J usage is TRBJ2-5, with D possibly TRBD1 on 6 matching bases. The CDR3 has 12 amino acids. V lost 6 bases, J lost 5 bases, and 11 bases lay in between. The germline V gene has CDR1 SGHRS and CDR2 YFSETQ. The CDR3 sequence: CASIGTGETQYF. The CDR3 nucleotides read TGCGCCAGCATAGGAACAGGGGAGACCCAGTACTTC.

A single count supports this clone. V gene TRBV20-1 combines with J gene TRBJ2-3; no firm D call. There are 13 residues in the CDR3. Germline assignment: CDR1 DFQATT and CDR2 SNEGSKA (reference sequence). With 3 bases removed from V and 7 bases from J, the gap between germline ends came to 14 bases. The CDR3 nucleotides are TGCAGTGCTAGTCTCCAGTACCCTTATACGCAGTATTTT. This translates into CSASLQYPYTQYF.

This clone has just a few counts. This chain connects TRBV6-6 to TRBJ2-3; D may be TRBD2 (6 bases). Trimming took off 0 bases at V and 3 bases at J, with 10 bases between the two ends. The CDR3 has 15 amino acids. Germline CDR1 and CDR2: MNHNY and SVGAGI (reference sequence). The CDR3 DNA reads TGTGCCAGCAGTTACTCGCGGGACGGGACAGATACGCAGTATTTT. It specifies CASSYSRDGTDTQYF.

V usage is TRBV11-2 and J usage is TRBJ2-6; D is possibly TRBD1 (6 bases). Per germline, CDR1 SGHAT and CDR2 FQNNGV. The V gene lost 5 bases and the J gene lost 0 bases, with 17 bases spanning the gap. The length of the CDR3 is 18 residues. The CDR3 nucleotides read TGTGCCAGCAGCCGGGGACACCGGATATTCTCTGGGGCCAACGTCCTGACTTTC. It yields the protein CASSRGHRIFSGANVLTF.

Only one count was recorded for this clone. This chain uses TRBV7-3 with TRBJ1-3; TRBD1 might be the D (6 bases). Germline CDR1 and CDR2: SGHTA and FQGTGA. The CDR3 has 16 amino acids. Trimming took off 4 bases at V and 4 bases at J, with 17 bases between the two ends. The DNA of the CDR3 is TGTGCCAGCAGCTCCCTTGGGACTCAGGGGGGAAACACCATATATTTT. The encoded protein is CASSSLGTQGGNTIYF. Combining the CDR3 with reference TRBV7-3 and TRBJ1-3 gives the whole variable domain GAGVSQTPSNKVTEKGKYVELRCDPISGHTALYWYRQSLGQGPEFLIYFQGTGAADDSGLPNDRFFAVRPEGSVSTLKIQRTERGDSAVYLCASSSLGTQGGNTIYFGEGSWLTVV.

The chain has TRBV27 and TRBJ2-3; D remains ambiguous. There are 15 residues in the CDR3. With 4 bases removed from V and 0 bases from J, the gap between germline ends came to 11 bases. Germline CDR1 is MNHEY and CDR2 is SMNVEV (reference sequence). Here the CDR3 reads CASSYSRPSTDTQYF. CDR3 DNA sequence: TGTGCCAGCAGTTACTCGCGCCCTAGCACAGATACGCAGTATTTT.

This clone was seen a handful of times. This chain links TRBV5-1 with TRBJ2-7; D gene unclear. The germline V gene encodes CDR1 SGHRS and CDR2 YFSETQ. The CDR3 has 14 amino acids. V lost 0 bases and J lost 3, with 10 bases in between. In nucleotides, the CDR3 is TGCGCCAGCAGCTTGGCCATGGGTCGCTACGAGCAGTACTTC. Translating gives CASSLAMGRYEQYF.

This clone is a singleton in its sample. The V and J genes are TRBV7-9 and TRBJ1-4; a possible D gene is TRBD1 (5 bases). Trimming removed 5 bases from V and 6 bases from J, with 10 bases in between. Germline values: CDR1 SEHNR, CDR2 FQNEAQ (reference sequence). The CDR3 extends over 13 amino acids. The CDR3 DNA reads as TGTGCCAGCAGCCCCCTGGGGCATGAAAAACTGTTTTTT. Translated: CASSPLGHEKLFF. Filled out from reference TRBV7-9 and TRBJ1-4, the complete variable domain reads DTGVSQNPRHKITKRGQNVTFRCDPISEHNRLYWYRQTLGQGPEFLTYFQNEAQLEKSRLLSDRFSAERPKGSFSTLEIQRTEQGDSAMYLCASSPLGHEKLFFGSGTQLSVL.

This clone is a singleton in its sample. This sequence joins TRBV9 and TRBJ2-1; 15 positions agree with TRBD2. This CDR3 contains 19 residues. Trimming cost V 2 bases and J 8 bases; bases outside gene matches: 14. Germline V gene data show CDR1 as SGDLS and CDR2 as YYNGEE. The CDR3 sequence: CASSVAGTSGRMGMDEQFF. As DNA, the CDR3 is TGTGCCAGCAGCGTCGCCGGGACTAGCGGGAGGATGGGTATGGATGAGCAGTTCTTC.

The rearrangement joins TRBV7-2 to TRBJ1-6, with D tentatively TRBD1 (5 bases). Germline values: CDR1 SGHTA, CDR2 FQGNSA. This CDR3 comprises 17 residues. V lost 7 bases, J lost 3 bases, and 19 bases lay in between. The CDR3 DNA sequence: TGTGCCAGCACCTACCTTCAATCCGACAGCTATAATTCACCCCTCCACTTT. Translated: CASTYLQSDSYNSPLHF. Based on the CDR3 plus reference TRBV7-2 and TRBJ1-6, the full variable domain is GAGVSQSPSNKVTEKGKDVELRCDPISGHTALYWYRQSLGQGLEFLIYFQGNSAPDKSGLPSDRFSAERTGGSVSTLTIQRTQQEDSAVYLCASTYLQSDSYNSPLHFGNGTRLTVT.

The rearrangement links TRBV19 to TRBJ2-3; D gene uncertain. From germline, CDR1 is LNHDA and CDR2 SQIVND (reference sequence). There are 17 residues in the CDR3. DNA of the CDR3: TGTGCGACTGGCAAGGGCGAGAACGTTCGGGGCACAGATACGCAGTATTTT. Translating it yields CATGKGENVRGTDTQYF.

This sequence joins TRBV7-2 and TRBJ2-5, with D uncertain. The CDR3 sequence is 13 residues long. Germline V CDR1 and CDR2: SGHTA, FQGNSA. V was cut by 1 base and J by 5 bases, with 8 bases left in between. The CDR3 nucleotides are TGTGCCAGCAGCTTAGGACTGCCCGAGACCCAGTACTTC. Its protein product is CASSLGLPETQYF.

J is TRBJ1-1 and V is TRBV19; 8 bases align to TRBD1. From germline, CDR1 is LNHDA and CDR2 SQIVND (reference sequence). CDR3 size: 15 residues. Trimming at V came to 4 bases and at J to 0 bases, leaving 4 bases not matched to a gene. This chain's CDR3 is CASSTGQGLNTEAFF. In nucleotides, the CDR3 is TGTGCCAGTAGTACCGGACAGGGATTGAACACTGAAGCTTTCTTT.

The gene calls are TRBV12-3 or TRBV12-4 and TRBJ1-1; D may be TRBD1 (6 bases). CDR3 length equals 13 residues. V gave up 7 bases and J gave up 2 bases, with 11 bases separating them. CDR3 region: CASTVQGNTEAFF. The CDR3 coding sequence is TGTGCCAGCACTGTACAGGGTAACACTGAAGCTTTCTTT.

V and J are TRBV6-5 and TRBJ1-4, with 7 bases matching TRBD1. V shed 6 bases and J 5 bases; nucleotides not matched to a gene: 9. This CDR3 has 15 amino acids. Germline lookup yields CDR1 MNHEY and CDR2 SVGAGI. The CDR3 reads CASRGGTARNEKLFF. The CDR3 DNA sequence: TGTGCCAGCAGGGGAGGGACAGCACGGAATGAAAAACTGTTTTTT.

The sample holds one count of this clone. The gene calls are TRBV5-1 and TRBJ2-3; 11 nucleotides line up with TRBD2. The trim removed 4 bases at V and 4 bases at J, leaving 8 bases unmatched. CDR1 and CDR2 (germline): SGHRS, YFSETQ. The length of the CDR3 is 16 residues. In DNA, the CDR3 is TGCGCCAGCAGCCAGGGACTAGCGGTAACTTCAGATACGCAGTATTTT. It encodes CASSQGLAVTSDTQYF.

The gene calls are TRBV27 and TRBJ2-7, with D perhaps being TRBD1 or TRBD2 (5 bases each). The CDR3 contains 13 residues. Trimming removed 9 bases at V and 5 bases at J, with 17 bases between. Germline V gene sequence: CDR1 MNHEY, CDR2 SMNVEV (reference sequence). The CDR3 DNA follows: TGTGCCAGTTCTCCCCTGGGGACGCACGAGCAGTACTTC. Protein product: CASSPLGTHEQYF.

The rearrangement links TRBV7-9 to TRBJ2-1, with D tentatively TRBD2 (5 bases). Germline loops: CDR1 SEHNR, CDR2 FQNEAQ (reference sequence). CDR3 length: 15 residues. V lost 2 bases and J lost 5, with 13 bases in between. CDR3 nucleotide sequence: TGTGCCAGCAGCTTATTGGGCCTGAGGGACAATGAGCAGTTCTTC. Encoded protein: CASSLLGLRDNEQFF.

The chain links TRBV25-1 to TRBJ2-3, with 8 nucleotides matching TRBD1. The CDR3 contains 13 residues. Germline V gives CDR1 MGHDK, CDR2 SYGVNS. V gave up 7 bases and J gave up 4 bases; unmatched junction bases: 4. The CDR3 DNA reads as TGTGCCAGCAAAGGACAGGGCCCAGATACGCAGTATTTT. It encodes CASKGQGPDTQYF.

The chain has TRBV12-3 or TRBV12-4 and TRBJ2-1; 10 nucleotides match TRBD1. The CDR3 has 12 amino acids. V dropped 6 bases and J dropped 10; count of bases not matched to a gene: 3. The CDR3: CASSPDRGEQFF. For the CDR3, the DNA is TGTGCCAGCAGCCCGGACAGGGGGGAGCAGTTCTTC.

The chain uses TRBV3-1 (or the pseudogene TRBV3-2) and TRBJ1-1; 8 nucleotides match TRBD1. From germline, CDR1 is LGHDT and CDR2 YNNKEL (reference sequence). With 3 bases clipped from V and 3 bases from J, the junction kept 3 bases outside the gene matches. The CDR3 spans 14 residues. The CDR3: CASSHGQGYTEAFF. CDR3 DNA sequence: TGTGCCAGCAGCCACGGACAGGGATACACTGAAGCTTTCTTT.

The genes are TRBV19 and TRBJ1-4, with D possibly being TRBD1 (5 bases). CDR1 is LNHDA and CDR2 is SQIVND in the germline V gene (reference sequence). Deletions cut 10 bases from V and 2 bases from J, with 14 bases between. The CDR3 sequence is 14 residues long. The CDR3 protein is CATGRGDTNEKLFF. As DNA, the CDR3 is TGTGCCACCGGGAGAGGGGACACTAATGAAAAACTGTTTTTT.

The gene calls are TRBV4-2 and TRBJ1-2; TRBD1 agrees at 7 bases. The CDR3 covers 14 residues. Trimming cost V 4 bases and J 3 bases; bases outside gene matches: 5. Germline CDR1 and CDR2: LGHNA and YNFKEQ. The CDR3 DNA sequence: TGTGCCAGCAGCCTTGAAGGGACAGACTATGGCTACACCTTC. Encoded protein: CASSLEGTDYGYTF.

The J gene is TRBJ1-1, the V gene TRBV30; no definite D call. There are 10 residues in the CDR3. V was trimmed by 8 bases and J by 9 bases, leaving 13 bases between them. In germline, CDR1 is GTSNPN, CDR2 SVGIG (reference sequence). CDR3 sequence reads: CAGDTGQAFF. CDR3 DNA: TGTGCCGGAGATACCGGGCAAGCTTTCTTT.